Sequencing of this T cell receptor beta chain was carried out in a study of OX40 agonist ivuxolimab in advanced cancers. Some clones are missing from TCRdb's copy, which holds only in-frame ones; the method was immunoSEQ multiplex PCR. Found here are approximately 72,000 clones, approximately 82% of them singletons; the top ten hold 1.5% to 2%. V was clipped by 0 bases and J by 1 base, with 6 bases between them. The CDR3 is 14 residues long. Germline lookup yields CDR1 SGHDN and CDR2 FVKESK. The chain has TRBV14 and TRBJ1-1; D gene uncertain. Sample: CD4+ or CD8+ T cells sorted from blood, taken in a trial of the OX40 agonist ivuxolimab. This receptor was identified in an adult with an advanced solid tumor such as melanoma, head and neck, liver or kidney cancer. This CDR3 is CASSQDPGNTEAFF. The CDR3 DNA follows: TGTGCCAGCAGCCAAGATCCGGGGAACACTGAAGCTTTCTTT.